The table lists the clone carrying this T cell receptor beta chain with a count of one. No antigen is known for it. Both 60 Vbeta primers and 13 Jbeta primers went into the PCR. TCRdb's copy holds only in-frame clones and misses some; the assay was immunoSEQ multiplex PCR. The sample has around 150,000 clones, 70% to 80% seen once; the top ten hold approximately 1.5%. This record belongs to a study of cytomegalovirus exposure and HLA in healthy donors. Notes on the study in general: Cytomegalovirus status, reportedly, was diagnosed with high specificity and sensitivity by the classifier.

The CDR3 totals 15 residues. The V and J ends lost 0 bases and 6 bases, in that order; junction bases with no gene match: 4. Germline V gene sequence: CDR1 MNHEY, CDR2 SMNVEV (reference sequence). Sequenced material: PBMCs. The clonotype was recovered from a male donor in good health and CMV-seronegative. The chain links TRBV27 to TRBJ2-2; 7 bases fit TRBD1. CDR3 sequence: CASSLSNRGSGELFF. The CDR3 bases are TGTGCCAGCAGTTTATCGAACAGGGGTTCCGGGGAGCTGTTTTTT.